This T cell receptor beta chain was captured by sequencing in a study of T cell responses to AZD1222 COVID-19 vaccine. V gave up 1 base and J gave up 10 bases; unmatched junction bases: 12. The CDR3 runs 15 residues. Germline CDR1 SGHTA, CDR2 FQGNSA. On this clone itself: As yet, its antigen is unknown.

Points from the study as a whole: Most donors were white British, females outnumbered males, and clonal diversity was possibly underestimated.

Sequencing was performed with immunoSEQ multiplex PCR; in TCRdb, only in-frame clones are kept and a portion is missing. This repertoire shows more than 75,000 clones, 83% found once; its top ten account for about 1.3%. The sequences come from peripheral blood, collected 28 days after the second AZD1222 dose. The clonotype was recovered from an adult who received the AZD1222 COVID-19 vaccine. The rearrangement joins TRBV7-2 to TRBJ2-7, with 8 positions matching TRBD2. CDR3 DNA sequence: TGTGCCAGCAGCTTAGTTTGGCGGGAGGAAGTCGGCCAGTACTTC. As protein: CASSLVWREEVGQYF.